One sample yielded the 32 T cell receptor beta chains listed below, sequenced in a study of blood T cells in healthy people across ages. Sample-barcoded 5' priming and a J-beta primer mix drove a second PCR of about 6 to 12 cycles. TCRdb analysed the 5' RACE reads with MiXCR anew, one entry per CDR3 protein. The data hold roughly 2 million distinct CDR3 sequences, with about 50% observed a single time. Specimen: blood. Receptors originate from a woman aged 40 to 49 in good health.

This clonotype was counted between two and nine times. CDR3 residues: CASSFGAGTGAISYTF. The CDR3 region has the DNA TGTGCCAGCAGCTTTGGGGCCGGGACAGGGGCTATTAGCTACACCTTC. V and J are TRBV7-8 and TRBJ1-2, with TRBD1 matching over 10 bases. This CDR3 is 16 amino acids long. Trimming took 3 bases from V and 9 from J; bases not matched to a gene: 13. Germline-derived CDR1 and CDR2 are SGHVS and FQNEAQ.

A few counts support this clonotype. V is TRBV3-1 and J is TRBJ2-5; D is perhaps TRBD1 or TRBD2 (5 bases each). The CDR3 covers 15 residues. Germline V gene data show CDR1 as LGHDT and CDR2 as YNNKEL (reference sequence). With 2 bases removed from V and 0 bases from J, the gap between germline ends came to 10 bases. The CDR3 nucleotides are TGTGCCAGCAGCCAAACTAGACAGTACCAAGAGACCCAGTACTTC. Translation: CASSQTRQYQETQYF.

The chain has TRBV6-5 and TRBJ2-7; 8 positions match TRBD2. The CDR3 is 14 amino acids. Losses at the gene ends were 4 bases for V and 7 bases for J; bases not matched to a gene: 9. In germline, CDR1 is MNHEY, CDR2 SVGAGI. The CDR3 sequence is CASSFVAGTDEQYF. In nucleotides, the CDR3 is TGTGCCAGCAGTTTTGTAGCGGGGACCGATGAGCAGTACTTC.

This clonotype was observed many times. The chain is built from TRBV7-2 and TRBJ2-7, with TRBD2 matching 8 bases. V was clipped by 5 bases and J by 1 base; unmatched bases: 7. CDR1 and CDR2 (germline): SGHTA, FQGNSA. The CDR3 length is 15 residues. The CDR3 DNA sequence: TGTGCCAGCAGCCCAAAAAGCGGGGGATCCTACGAGCAGTACTTC. It translates to CASSPKSGGSYEQYF.

The chain has TRBV20-1 and TRBJ2-3, with 9 nucleotides matching TRBD2. There are 14 residues in the CDR3. Germline lookup yields CDR1 DFQATT and CDR2 SNEGSKA (reference sequence). The J segment lost 3 bases and the V segment lost 5 bases, leaving 6 bases of the junction unmatched. The CDR3 is CSAYRAGGTDTQYF. The CDR3 DNA sequence: TGCAGTGCTTACAGGGCGGGGGGGACAGATACGCAGTATTTT.

CDR3 protein: CASRNGGTQYF. The CDR3 DNA reads as TGTGCCAGCCGAAATGGGGGTACGCAGTATTTT. This chain connects TRBV12-3 or TRBV12-4 to TRBJ2-3, with D possibly being TRBD1 or TRBD2 (5 bases each). The CDR3 extends over 11 amino acids. Trimming took off 8 bases at V and 8 bases at J, with 11 bases between the two ends.

The table lists this clonotype with a few counts. Written as DNA, the CDR3 is TGCAGCGCGAAGATAGGGGCCAGCACAGATACGCAGTATTTT. It yields the protein CSAKIGASTDTQYF. The rearrangement joins TRBV29-1 to TRBJ2-3; the D gene is possibly TRBD1 (5 bases). The germline V gene encodes CDR1 SQVTM and CDR2 ANQGSEA. The V and J ends lost 7 bases and 0 bases respectively, with 14 bases between them. This CDR3 region has 14 residues.

This clonotype was found a few times. V and J are TRBV12-3 or TRBV12-4 and TRBJ2-3; tentatively, D is TRBD2 (7 bases). The CDR3 is made up of 17 amino acids. V lost 2 bases and J lost 0, with 15 bases in between. This chain's CDR3 is CASSLNLGGASTDTQYF. In nucleotides, the CDR3 is TGTGCCAGCAGTTTAAATTTGGGGGGGGCTAGCACAGATACGCAGTATTTT.

V and J are TRBV9 and TRBJ1-5; 8 bases match TRBD1. Germline values: CDR1 SGDLS, CDR2 YYNGEE. CDR3 length: 14 amino acids. The J segment lost 9 bases and the V segment lost 3 bases, leaving 8 bases of the junction unmatched. CDR3 sequence: CASSAGQVFRPQHF. CDR3 nucleotides: TGTGCCAGCAGCGCGGGACAGGTGTTTCGGCCCCAGCATTTT.

The CDR3 DNA follows: TGCGCCAGCAGTGAAGTTGGCAGGCTCTATTCACCCCTCCACTTT. This gives the protein CASSEVGRLYSPLHF. The gene calls are TRBV10-2 and TRBJ1-6; D gene ambiguous. CDR3 length equals 15 residues. V was cut by 3 bases and J by 8 bases, with 14 bases left in between. Per the germline V gene, CDR1 is WSHSY and CDR2 is SAAADI.

This clonotype turned up a few times. CDR3 DNA sequence: TGTGCCAGCAGCCCTTGGGGGTTGAATGAGCAGTTCTTC. This translates into CASSPWGLNEQFF. This chain uses TRBV3-1 with TRBJ2-1, with D tentatively TRBD1 or TRBD2 (5 bases each). Between the trimmed V and J ends, which lost 4 bases and 7 bases, there was a span of 11 bases. The CDR3 extends over 13 amino acids. Germline values: CDR1 LGHDT, CDR2 YNNKEL (reference sequence).

The chain joins TRBV5-1 to TRBJ2-5, with 7 bases identical to TRBD2. Germline trimming cut 7 bases from V and 11 bases from J; bases unmatched to any gene: 20. This CDR3 has 15 amino acids. Germline-derived CDR1 and CDR2 are SGHRS and YFSETQ. CDR3 region: CASRSTGGSYNEQYF. CDR3 coding DNA: TGCGCCAGCCGCTCGACGGGGGGATCCTACAATGAGCAGTACTTC.

The chain uses TRBV5-6 and TRBJ2-7; 7 nucleotides match TRBD1. V lost 5 bases to trimming and J lost 0 bases; unmatched junction nucleotides: 8. CDR3 size: 15 residues. Germline V gene sequence: CDR1 SGHDT, CDR2 YYEEEE. DNA of the CDR3: TGTGCCAGCAGGATGGGACAGCGCACCTCCTACGAGCAGTACTTC. Its protein is CASRMGQRTSYEQYF. Full variable domain (remainder filled in from reference TRBV5-6 and TRBJ2-7): DAGVTQSPTHLIKTRGQQVTLRCSPKSGHDTVSWYQQALGQGPQFIFQYYEEEERQRGNFPDRFSGHQFPNYSSELNVNALLLGDSALYLCASRMGQRTSYEQYFGPGTRLTVT.

The CDR3 nucleotides are TGTGCCAGCAGCAACCGACAGGAATGGAGCAATCAGCCCCAGCATTTT. It is translated as CASSNRQEWSNQPQHF. V and J are TRBV12-3 or TRBV12-4 and TRBJ1-5; D is possibly TRBD1 (6 bases). Trimming removed 6 bases at V and 1 base at J, with 16 bases between. The length of the CDR3 is 16 residues.

The rearrangement uses TRBV2 and TRBJ1-2, with D perhaps TRBD1 (6 bases). The CDR3 loop spans 13 amino acids. In germline, CDR1 is SNHLY, CDR2 FYNNEI. With 8 bases removed from V and 6 bases from J, the gap between germline ends came to 16 bases. As DNA, the CDR3 is TGTGCCAGCCTACAGGGTCCCGGGAATGGCTACACCTTC. It yields the protein CASLQGPGNGYTF. The full variable domain, in which reference TRBV2 and TRBJ1-2 provide the parts outside the CDR3, is EPEVTQTPSHQVTQMGQEVILRCVPISNHLYFYWYRQILGQKVEFLVSFYNNEISEKSEIFDDQFSVERPDGSNFTLKIRSTKLEDSAMYFCASLQGPGNGYTFGSGTRLTVV.

This clonotype was recorded a few times. The chain combines TRBV27 with TRBJ1-2, with 7 positions matching TRBD1. This CDR3 is built from 14 residues. Losses at the gene ends were 5 bases for V and 4 bases for J; bases not matched to a gene: 7. Per the germline V gene, CDR1 is MNHEY and CDR2 is SMNVEV (reference sequence). For the CDR3, the DNA is TGTGCCAGCAGTGCACAGGGGAAGGGCTATGGCTACACCTTC. This encodes CASSAQGKGYGYTF.

The rearrangement links TRBV5-6 to TRBJ1-1; D gene uncertain. The germline V gene encodes CDR1 SGHDT and CDR2 YYEEEE. The CDR3 totals 13 residues. Trimming left V 7 bases short and J 2 bases short, with 12 bases between. For the CDR3, the DNA is TGTGCCAGCGGCCCTAAGGCCAACACTGAAGCTTTCTTT. It translates to CASGPKANTEAFF.

The gene calls are TRBV7-2 and TRBJ2-1, with 16 bases matching TRBD2. This CDR3 comprises 16 residues. V dropped 3 bases and J dropped 7; count of bases not matched to a gene: 3. Germline CDR1 reads SGHTA; CDR2 reads FQGNSA. CDR3: CASSFAGLAGGNEQFF. In nucleotides, the CDR3 is TGTGCCAGCAGCTTTGCGGGACTAGCGGGGGGGAATGAGCAGTTCTTC.

This chain uses TRBV3-1 with TRBJ1-1; 9 bases agree with TRBD1. Germline V CDR1 and CDR2: LGHDT, YNNKEL (reference sequence). Trimming removed 0 bases from V and 1 base from J; junction bases left unmatched: 3. The CDR3 is 16 amino acids. CDR3 sequence reads: CASSQDQDRGNTEAFF. DNA of the CDR3: TGTGCCAGCAGCCAAGATCAGGACAGGGGGAACACTGAAGCTTTCTTT. Variable domain in full (rest from reference TRBV3-1 and TRBJ1-1): DTAVSQTPKYLVTQMGNDKSIKCEQNLGHDTMYWYKQDSKKFLKIMFSYNNKELIINETVPNRFSPKSPDKAHLNLHINSLELGDSAVYFCASSQDQDRGNTEAFFGQGTRLTVV.

This clonotype was observed at least ten times. J is TRBJ2-3 and V is TRBV12-3 or TRBV12-4; 9 bases are a match to TRBD2. V was pared by 3 bases and J by 6 bases, with 4 bases of the junction left unmatched. The CDR3 is 14 residues long. The CDR3 DNA follows: TGTGCCAGCAGTTTCCTCGCGGGGGGGGATACGCAGTATTTT. Translating it yields CASSFLAGGDTQYF.

The chain recombines TRBV5-1 with TRBJ2-5; 10 bases map to TRBD2. The CDR3 has 15 residues. V shed 3 bases and J 11 bases; nucleotides not matched to a gene: 13. Looked up from germline, CDR1 is SGHRS and CDR2 is YFSETQ. CDR3 region: CASSSIAGGKNEQYF. In nucleotides, the CDR3 is TGCGCCAGCAGCTCAATAGCGGGGGGTAAGAATGAGCAGTACTTC. Complete variable domain (other parts from reference TRBV5-1 and TRBJ2-5): KAGVTQTPRYLIKTRGQQVTLSCSPISGHRSVSWYQQTPGQGLQFLFEYFSETQRNKGNFPGRFSGRQFSNSRSEMNVSTLELGDSALYLCASSSIAGGKNEQYFGPGTRLLVL.

This clonotype was recorded a few times. The chain joins TRBV28 to TRBJ1-2, with D possibly matching TRBD1 (6 bases). Germline loops: CDR1 MDHEN, CDR2 SYDVKM. Trimming took 8 bases from V and 2 from J, leaving 15 bases between them. The CDR3 totals 14 residues. This CDR3 reads CASEATGQNYGYTF. The CDR3 coding sequence is TGTGCCAGCGAAGCTACAGGGCAAAACTATGGCTACACCTTC.

The chain recombines TRBV25-1 with TRBJ2-4, with 12 bases identical to TRBD1. The DNA end lines up better with TRBJ2-7; the J call may be wrong. Germline CDR1 and CDR2: MGHDK and SYGVNS. The CDR3 runs to 18 residues. CDR3 DNA: TGTGCCAGCAGTGAACGATGGGACAGGGGGCGTAGTGTCCCCGAGCAGTACTTC. This encodes CASSERWDRGRSVPEQYF.

The chain carries TRBV6-5 and TRBJ2-7, with D unclear. Trimming left V 0 bases short and J 2 bases short, with 8 bases between. CDR3 size: 14 residues. Germline CDR1 MNHEY, CDR2 SVGAGI. The CDR3 DNA follows: TGTGCCAGCAGTTACTCGCACGGACCCTACGAGCAGTACTTC. Its translation is CASSYSHGPYEQYF.

This chain links TRBV20-1 with TRBJ2-7; no clear D gene. V was clipped by 0 bases and J by 4 bases, with 10 bases between them. The CDR3 loop spans 13 amino acids. Germline lookup yields CDR1 DFQATT and CDR2 SNEGSKA (reference sequence). The CDR3: CSARDGAEYEQYF. The CDR3 nucleotides are TGCAGTGCTAGAGATGGTGCGGAATACGAGCAGTACTTC.

The rearrangement uses TRBV23-1 and TRBJ2-5, with D perhaps matching TRBD1 (5 bases). TRBV23-1 is marked as an open reading frame, function uncertain. Between the trimmed V and J ends, which lost 7 bases and 11 bases, there was a span of 29 bases. The CDR3 covers 16 residues. CDR3 DNA: TGCGCCAGCACCCAACTTACAGGTCGCTTGGGTAATGAGCAGTACTTC. Protein product: CASTQLTGRLGNEQYF.

The rearrangement links TRBV20-1 to TRBJ2-1, with 10 bases identical to TRBD1. The DNA end lines up better with TRBJ2-7; the J call may be wrong. Germline CDR1 is DFQATT and CDR2 is SNEGSKA (reference sequence). CDR3 length: 17 amino acids. CDR3 sequence reads: CSARVMGQGSGYNEQYF. The CDR3 DNA sequence: TGCAGTGCTAGAGTTATGGGACAGGGGTCGGGGTACAATGAGCAGTACTTC.

This clonotype showed up just a few times. One junction end disagrees with the germline gene, perhaps due to a read error. V gene TRBV7-3 combines with J gene TRBJ2-3; D possibly uses TRBD1 or TRBD2 (5 bases each). Germline CDR1 SGHTA, CDR2 FQGTGA. The CDR3 runs 15 residues. The CDR3 here is CASSLGRQRTDTQYF. In DNA form, the CDR3 reads TGTGCCAGTAGCTTAGGGAGACAGAGAACAGATACGCAGTATTTT.

This clonotype was recorded a few times. The chain couples TRBV29-1 to TRBJ2-5; 8 positions agree with TRBD1. This CDR3 contains 14 residues. V was clipped by 6 bases and J by 2 bases; unmatched bases: 8. CDR1 and CDR2 (germline): SQVTM, ANQGSEA. The CDR3 DNA sequence: TGCAGCGTGAGGGATAGACAGGGGCAAGAGACCCAGTACTTC. Its protein is CSVRDRQGQETQYF.

This chain uses TRBV5-1 with TRBJ2-5; possibly TRBD2 for D (5 bases). Germline V gives CDR1 SGHRS, CDR2 YFSETQ. Trimming left V 4 bases short and J 5 bases short, with 24 bases between. The CDR3 consists of 17 residues. This CDR3 reads CASSRNVDIGSGETQYF. CDR3 sequence (DNA): TGCGCCAGCAGCCGAAACGTAGACATCGGGTCGGGGGAGACCCAGTACTTC.

The chain carries TRBV29-1 and TRBJ2-1; D possibly corresponds to TRBD1 (6 bases). Trimming removed 8 bases at V and 2 bases at J, with 13 bases between. Germline CDR1 SQVTM, CDR2 ANQGSEA. The length of the CDR3 is 13 residues. In nucleotides, the CDR3 is TGCAGCCTTGTTGGGGGCCCCTACAATGAGCAGTTCTTC. The encoded protein is CSLVGGPYNEQFF.

The rearrangement joins TRBV7-2 to TRBJ2-5, with D perhaps TRBD1 or TRBD2 (5 bases each). Per the germline V gene, CDR1 is SGHTA and CDR2 is FQGNSA. The CDR3 extends over 15 amino acids. V lost 2 bases to trimming and J lost 11 bases, with 21 bases between them. The CDR3 loop is CASSLLHPEGNEQYF. In DNA form, the CDR3 reads TGTGCCAGCAGCTTACTACACCCAGAGGGGAATGAGCAGTACTTC.